The 22 T cell receptor beta chains given below trace back to one sample, sequenced in a study of blood T cell repertoires in COVID-19. The assay was immunoSEQ multiplex PCR, and TCRdb's table has in-frame clones only and misses some. The top ten hold about 7% of the sample, which has about 360,000 clones, less than 90% seen once. The sample comprised peripheral blood. These receptors were taken from a woman in her fifties or sixties with COVID-19, enrolled during active disease.

The chain couples TRBV7-3 to TRBJ1-1, with 7 nucleotides matching TRBD1. The J segment lost 1 base and the V segment lost 6 bases, leaving 5 bases of the junction unmatched. Germline V CDR1 and CDR2: SGHTA, FQGTGA. This CDR3 is built from 14 residues. The CDR3 nucleotides are TGTGCCAGCAGGTCCGGACAGGAGAACACTGAAGCTTTCTTT. This codes for CASRSGQENTEAFF.

This sequence joins TRBV6-2 or TRBV6-3 and TRBJ1-2; possible D gene TRBD1, 5 bases. Trimming cost V 2 bases and J 6 bases, with 10 bases left between them. This CDR3 is built from 13 residues. The germline V gene encodes CDR1 MNHEY and CDR2 SVGEGT. The CDR3 reads CASSYRGSHGYTF. In DNA, the CDR3 is TGTGCCAGCAGTTACCGGGGGAGCCATGGCTACACCTTC.

V is TRBV2 and J is TRBJ2-5, with D perhaps matching TRBD1 (6 bases). The CDR3 covers 14 residues. Trimming took off 7 bases at V and 4 bases at J, with 16 bases between the two ends. The germline V gene encodes CDR1 SNHLY and CDR2 FYNNEI. CDR3: CASNLDSHGETQYF. The DNA for the CDR3 is TGTGCCAGCAACCTGGACAGTCACGGAGAGACCCAGTACTTC.

This clone was seen only once. The chain couples TRBV4-1 to TRBJ1-6, with no clear D. This CDR3 has 18 residues. V was clipped by 1 base and J by 7 bases, with 20 bases between them. Germline CDR1 reads MGHRA; CDR2 reads YSYEKL. The CDR3 sequence: CASSQAPGPRGGNSPLHF. CDR3 DNA: TGCGCCAGCAGCCAAGCCCCCGGGCCTCGAGGAGGGAATTCACCCCTCCACTTT.

J is TRBJ2-7 and V is TRBV11-2; D is undetermined. CDR3 length equals 14 residues. Germline V gene data show CDR1 as SGHAT and CDR2 as FQNNGV. Trimming stripped 1 base from V and 11 bases from J, with 18 bases between. CDR3 in DNA: TGTGCCAGCAGCTTAGGACAAACCCAACCTGGAAAGTACTTC. Translated, it gives CASSLGQTQPGKYF.

The V and J genes are TRBV5-5 and TRBJ2-2; D is ambiguous. CDR1 is SGHKS, CDR2 YYEKEE, per germline (reference sequence). V was cut by 1 base and J by 6 bases, with 10 bases left in between. The CDR3 covers 14 residues. This chain's CDR3 is CASSLTELAGELFF. The DNA of the CDR3 is TGTGCCAGCAGCTTGACGGAGTTGGCCGGGGAGCTGTTTTTT.

Comment on this clone: A junction boundary mismatches the germline segment, possibly from a read error. V is TRBV12-5 and J is TRBJ1-1; 10 nucleotides agree with TRBD1. Germline CDR1 reads LGHNT; CDR2 reads FRNRAP. CDR3 length: 14 residues. CDR3 DNA: TGTGCTAGTGGGTTGGGACAGGGGTACACTGAAGCTTTCTTT. Translating gives CASGLGQGYTEAFF.

This chain connects TRBV5-1 to TRBJ2-2; 12 bases fit TRBD1. The CDR3 is made up of 15 amino acids. Germline V gene data show CDR1 as SGHRS and CDR2 as YFSETQ. V trimming: 4 bases; J trimming: 6 bases; junction bases outside the gene matches: 4. The CDR3 nucleotides are TGCGCCAGCAGCCGGGACAGGGGGCGCCCCGGGGAGCTGTTTTTT. Protein product: CASSRDRGRPGELFF.

This chain connects TRBV20-1 to TRBJ2-7, with 8 bases lining up with TRBD2. Germline assignment: CDR1 DFQATT and CDR2 SNEGSKA (reference sequence). V lost 3 bases and J lost 4; bases outside the gene matches: 8. This CDR3 contains 14 residues. CDR3 in DNA: TGCAGTGCTAGTAGGGAGCGGGGGAGATACGAGCAGTACTTC. Translated, it gives CSASRERGRYEQYF.

The V call is TRBV19, the J call TRBJ1-5; D is perhaps TRBD1 (5 bases). V was cut by 7 bases and J by 5 bases, with 21 bases left in between. CDR1 and CDR2 (germline): LNHDA, SQIVND (reference sequence). This CDR3 comprises 16 residues. The CDR3 protein is CASISNGWGEDQPQHF. DNA of the CDR3: TGTGCCAGTATTTCGAACGGGTGGGGCGAGGATCAGCCCCAGCATTTT. Together with reference TRBV19 and TRBJ1-5, the CDR3 gives the full variable domain: DGGITQSPKYLFRKEGQNVTLSCEQNLNHDAMYWYRQDPGQGLRLIYYSQIVNDFQKGDIAEGYSVSREKKESFPLTVTSAQKNPTAFYLCASISNGWGEDQPQHFGDGTRLSIL.

This chain uses TRBV6-1 with TRBJ1-2, with unresolved D. The CDR3 totals 12 residues. Per the germline V gene, CDR1 is MNHNS and CDR2 is SASEGT. Trimming took off 3 bases at V and 2 bases at J, with 4 bases between the two ends. The CDR3 sequence is CASSDRNYGYTF. CDR3 coding DNA: TGTGCCAGCAGTGACAGAAACTATGGCTACACCTTC.

This clone was observed a few times. The V call is TRBV7-2, the J call TRBJ2-3; 11 positions match TRBD2. This CDR3 has 18 amino acids. CDR1 and CDR2 from the germline V gene are SGHTA and FQGNSA. V lost 2 bases, J lost 0 bases, and 7 bases stayed unmatched. The CDR3 sequence: CASSLRTSGSPSTDTQYF. The CDR3 nucleotides are TGTGCCAGCAGCTTACGAACTAGCGGGAGTCCTAGCACAGATACGCAGTATTTT.

This clone was detected only a few times. The chain links TRBV3-1 (or the pseudogene TRBV3-2) to TRBJ1-1; D is unclear. The V gene lost 5 bases and the J gene lost 1 base, with 14 bases spanning the gap. This CDR3 comprises 15 residues. Looked up from germline, CDR1 is LGHDT and CDR2 is YNNKEL (reference sequence). CDR3: CASSEVWQANTEAFF. CDR3 sequence (DNA): TGTGCCAGCAGCGAAGTGTGGCAGGCGAACACTGAAGCTTTCTTT.

V is TRBV6-1 and J is TRBJ2-3; 8 bases map to TRBD2. The V and J ends lost 3 bases and 4 bases, in that order; junction bases with no gene match: 6. The CDR3 runs to 15 residues. Germline assignment: CDR1 MNHNS and CDR2 SASEGT. The DNA for the CDR3 is TGTGCCAGCAGTGAGCGGGGGGCAAGGGCAGATACGCAGTATTTT. Translating gives CASSERGARADTQYF.

The rearrangement joins TRBV2 to TRBJ2-7, with 7 bases aligning to TRBD2. This CDR3 contains 14 residues. V shed 5 bases, J shed 1 base, and the junction held 5 bases outside the gene matches. Germline V CDR1 and CDR2: SNHLY, FYNNEI. The CDR3: CASSPGLDSYEQYF. The CDR3 nucleotides are TGTGCCAGCAGTCCTGGACTAGATTCCTACGAGCAGTACTTC.

V gene TRBV19 combines with J gene TRBJ2-5; possible D gene TRBD2, 5 bases. Trimming removed 5 bases at V and 1 base at J, with 11 bases between. The germline V gene encodes CDR1 LNHDA and CDR2 SQIVND (reference sequence). The CDR3 runs 14 residues. The CDR3 here is CASSLDAGQETQYF. CDR3 coding DNA: TGTGCCAGTAGTCTGGACGCGGGCCAAGAGACCCAGTACTTC.

The chain carries TRBV6-1 and TRBJ2-7; the match to TRBD1 covers 11 bases. This CDR3 contains 15 residues. V lost 1 base and J lost 5; bases outside the gene matches: 4. In germline, CDR1 is MNHNS, CDR2 SASEGT. CDR3 protein: CASSEGGDRGDEQYF. In DNA, the CDR3 is TGTGCCAGCAGTGAAGGAGGGGACAGGGGGGACGAGCAGTACTTC.

This clone showed up just a few times. The genes are TRBV20-1 and TRBJ1-4; D unclear. The V end was cut by 6 bases, the J end by 5 bases, with 7 bases between. The CDR3 is made up of 11 amino acids. CDR1 is DFQATT, CDR2 SNEGSKA, per germline (reference sequence). The CDR3 DNA reads TGCAGTGCCAAGAGCAATGAAAAACTGTTTTTT. It is translated as CSAKSNEKLFF.

The V and J genes are TRBV9 and TRBJ1-1, with 8 bases lining up with TRBD1. There are 15 residues in the CDR3. In germline, CDR1 is SGDLS, CDR2 YYNGEE. The V gene end was trimmed by 4 bases and the J gene end by 3 bases; junction bases not matched to a gene: 8. In DNA form, the CDR3 reads TGTGCCAGCAGCCCCCAGGGGGCAATTGACACTGAAGCTTTCTTT. This sequence encodes CASSPQGAIDTEAFF.

This clone showed up just once. The gene calls are TRBV6-6 and TRBJ2-1; a weak D match, TRBD2 (5 bases). Trimming left V 2 bases short and J 3 bases short, with 14 bases between. The CDR3 is 16 amino acids. Germline V gene sequence: CDR1 MNHNY, CDR2 SVGAGI (reference sequence). CDR3 amino acids: CASSYVSPRDYNEQFF. In DNA form, the CDR3 reads TGTGCCAGCAGTTACGTCTCCCCGAGGGACTACAATGAGCAGTTCTTC.

J is TRBJ2-2 and V is TRBV5-1; D gene uncertain. This CDR3 is 16 amino acids long. Trimming pared 0 bases from V and 0 bases from J, leaving 9 bases between. Looked up from germline, CDR1 is SGHRS and CDR2 is YFSETQ. The CDR3 spells CASSLAQTSNTGELFF. CDR3 nucleotides: TGCGCCAGCAGCTTGGCGCAGACATCGAACACCGGGGAGCTGTTTTTT.

J is TRBJ1-2 and V is TRBV5-1, with D possibly matching TRBD1 (5 bases). V was clipped by 0 bases and J by 8 bases, with 8 bases between them. From germline, CDR1 is SGHRS and CDR2 YFSETQ. The CDR3 extends over 12 amino acids. CDR3 loop: CASSLDAGGYTF. The CDR3 region has the DNA TGCGCCAGCAGCTTGGATGCAGGGGGCTACACCTTC.